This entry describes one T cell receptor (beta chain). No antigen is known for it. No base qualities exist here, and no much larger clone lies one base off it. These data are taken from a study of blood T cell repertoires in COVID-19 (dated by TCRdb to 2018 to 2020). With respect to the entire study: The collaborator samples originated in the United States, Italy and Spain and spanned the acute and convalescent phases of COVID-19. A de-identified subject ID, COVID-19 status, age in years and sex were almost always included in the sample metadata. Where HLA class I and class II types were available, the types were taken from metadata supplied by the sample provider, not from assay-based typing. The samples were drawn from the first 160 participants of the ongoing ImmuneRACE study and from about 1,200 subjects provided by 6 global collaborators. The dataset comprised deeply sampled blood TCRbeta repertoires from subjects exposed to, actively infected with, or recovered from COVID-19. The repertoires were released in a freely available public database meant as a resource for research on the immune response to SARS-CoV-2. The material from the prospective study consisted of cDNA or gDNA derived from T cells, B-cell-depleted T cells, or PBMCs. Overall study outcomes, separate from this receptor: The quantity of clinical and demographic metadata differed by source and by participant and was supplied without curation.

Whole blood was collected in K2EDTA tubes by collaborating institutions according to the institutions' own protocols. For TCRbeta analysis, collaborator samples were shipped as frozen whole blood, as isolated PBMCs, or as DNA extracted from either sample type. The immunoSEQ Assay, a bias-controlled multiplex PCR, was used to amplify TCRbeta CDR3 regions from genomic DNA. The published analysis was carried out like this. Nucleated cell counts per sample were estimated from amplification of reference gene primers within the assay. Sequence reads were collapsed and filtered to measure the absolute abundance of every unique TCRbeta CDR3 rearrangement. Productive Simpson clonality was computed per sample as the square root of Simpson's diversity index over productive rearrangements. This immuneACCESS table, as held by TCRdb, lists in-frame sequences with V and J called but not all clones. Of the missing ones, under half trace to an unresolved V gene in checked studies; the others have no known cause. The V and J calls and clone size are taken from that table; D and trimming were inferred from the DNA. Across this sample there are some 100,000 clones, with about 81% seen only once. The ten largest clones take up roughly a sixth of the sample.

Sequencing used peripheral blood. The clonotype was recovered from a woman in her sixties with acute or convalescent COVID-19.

Here is the DNA: TGTGCCAGCCAGGGGGGAGAGTCCCGACCCCTCCACTTT. Its protein reads: CASQGGESRPLHF. This chain joins TRBV25-1 to TRBJ1-6, and 7 junctional nucleotides match TRBD1. The germline V and J ends show losses of 8 bases and 12 bases respectively, and no gene match explains 10 bases of the junction. Counted from cysteine to phenylalanine, this CDR3 has 13 amino acids. Only CDR3 DNA remains: 39 bases, in frame from the first base. CDR1 is given as MGHDK and CDR2 as SYGVNS, both from the germline V gene.